Here is one T cell receptor (beta chain) with its context. Its antigen is not identified. The sample comes from a study of shared clonotypes between healthy human individuals. Whole-study results and caveats: A handful of donors shared around 5.2% of their naive CD4 clonotypes. Lower generation probabilities were found for non-shared clonotypes than for those shared by all four donors. A generally larger estimated richness was seen in naive subsets than in memory subsets.

The genomic DNA of each subset was split evenly across several immunoSEQ plates. TCRdb's copy holds only in-frame clones and misses some; the assay was immunoSEQ multiplex PCR. The sample holds 1 million to 1.2 million clones; 60% to 80% are singletons and the top ten take more than 0.85%. V was trimmed by 5 bases and J by 8 bases, leaving 15 bases between them. The CDR3 totals 12 residues. Germline CDR1 is SQVTM and CDR2 is ANQGSEA. The sequenced sample consisted of memory CD4+ T cells from PBMCs. Sample subset: CD45RA-negative fraction. The V gene is TRBV29-1, the J gene TRBJ1-2; D perhaps matches TRBD1 (6 bases). This sequence originates from a man between 18 and 29 years old in good health. Some clones in this sample may be carry-over from other donors' samples. DNA for the CDR3: TGCAGCGTTCTCGTGGGGGCTGGCGGCTACACCTTC. Translated, it gives CSVLVGAGGYTF.